This T cell receptor beta chain was documented in a study of T cell responses to AZD1222 COVID-19 vaccine. The CDR3 totals 13 residues. The V gene lost 4 bases and the J gene lost 3 bases, with 10 bases spanning the gap. Germline loops: CDR1 SGHDT, CDR2 YYEEEE. Assay used: immunoSEQ multiplex PCR; TCRdb lists only in-frame clones, some missing. Here the sample spans approximately 110,000 clones, over 75% being singletons. This receptor was obtained from an adult in good health. This chain uses TRBV5-6 with TRBJ1-1; no definite D call. Sequencing was performed on peripheral blood, taken on day 0 of AZD1222 vaccination. The CDR3 here is CASSLVEDTEAFF. The CDR3 DNA reads as TGTGCCAGCAGCCTGGTGGAAGACACTGAAGCTTTCTTT.